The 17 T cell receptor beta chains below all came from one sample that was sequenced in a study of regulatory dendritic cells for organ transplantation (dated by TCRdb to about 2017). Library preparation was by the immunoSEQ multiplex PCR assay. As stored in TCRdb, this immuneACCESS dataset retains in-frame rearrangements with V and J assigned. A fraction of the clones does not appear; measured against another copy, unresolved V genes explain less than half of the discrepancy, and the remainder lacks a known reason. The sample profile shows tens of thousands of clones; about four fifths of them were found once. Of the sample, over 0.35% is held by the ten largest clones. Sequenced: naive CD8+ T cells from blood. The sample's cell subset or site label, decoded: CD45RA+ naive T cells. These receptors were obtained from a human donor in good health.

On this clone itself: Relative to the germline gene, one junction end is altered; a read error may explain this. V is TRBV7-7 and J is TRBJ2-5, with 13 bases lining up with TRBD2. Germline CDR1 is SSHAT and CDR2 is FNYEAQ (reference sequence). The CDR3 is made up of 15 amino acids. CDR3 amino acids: CASSRTSGGQETQYF. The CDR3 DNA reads TGTGCTAGCAGCAGGACTAGCGGGGGCCAAGAGACCCAGTACTTC.

The CDR3 region is CASSLIRGQFSGANVLTF. CDR3 sequence (DNA): TGTGCCAGCAGCTTAATTAGGGGACAGTTCTCTGGGGCCAACGTCCTGACTTTC. The genes are TRBV7-8 and TRBJ2-6; 7 nucleotides agree with TRBD1. The trim removed 2 bases at V and 0 bases at J, leaving 7 bases unmatched. The CDR3 consists of 18 residues. Germline V lookup: CDR1 SGHVS, CDR2 FQNEAQ.

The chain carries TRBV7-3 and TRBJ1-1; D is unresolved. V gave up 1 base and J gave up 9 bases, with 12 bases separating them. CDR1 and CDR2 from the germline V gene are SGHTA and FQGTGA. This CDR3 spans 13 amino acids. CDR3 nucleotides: TGTGCCAGCAGCTTAAGGTCAGAAACCCAAGCTTTCTTT. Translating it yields CASSLRSETQAFF.

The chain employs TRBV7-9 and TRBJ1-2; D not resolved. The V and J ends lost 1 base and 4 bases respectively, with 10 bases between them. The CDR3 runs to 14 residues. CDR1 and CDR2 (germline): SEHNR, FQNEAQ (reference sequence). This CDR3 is CASSLGGSPYGYTF. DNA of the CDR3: TGTGCCAGCAGCTTAGGTGGCAGTCCCTATGGCTACACCTTC.

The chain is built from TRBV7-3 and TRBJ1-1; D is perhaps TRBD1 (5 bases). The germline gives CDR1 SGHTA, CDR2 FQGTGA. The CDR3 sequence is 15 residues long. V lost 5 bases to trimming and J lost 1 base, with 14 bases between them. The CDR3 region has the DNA TGTGCCAGCAGCCAAGGAGGGGAAGCGAACACTGAAGCTTTCTTT. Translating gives CASSQGGEANTEAFF.

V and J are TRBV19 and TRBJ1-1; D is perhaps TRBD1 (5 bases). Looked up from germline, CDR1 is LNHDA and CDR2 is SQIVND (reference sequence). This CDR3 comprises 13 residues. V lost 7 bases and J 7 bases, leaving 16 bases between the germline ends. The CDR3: CASKAQGLNEAFF. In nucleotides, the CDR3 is TGTGCCAGTAAAGCGCAGGGCCTCAATGAAGCTTTCTTT.

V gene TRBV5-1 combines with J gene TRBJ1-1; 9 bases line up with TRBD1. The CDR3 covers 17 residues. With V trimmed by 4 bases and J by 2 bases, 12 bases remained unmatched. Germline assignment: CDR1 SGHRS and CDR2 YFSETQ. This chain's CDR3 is CASSGWGQGGGNTEAFF. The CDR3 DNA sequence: TGCGCCAGCAGCGGGTGGGGACAGGGTGGGGGCAACACTGAAGCTTTCTTT.

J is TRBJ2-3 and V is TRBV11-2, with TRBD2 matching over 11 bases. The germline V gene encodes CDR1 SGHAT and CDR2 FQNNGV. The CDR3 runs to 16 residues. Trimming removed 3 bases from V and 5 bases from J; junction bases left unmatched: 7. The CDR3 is CASSLGSGGVEDTQYF. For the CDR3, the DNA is TGTGCCAGCAGCTTGGGTAGCGGGGGGGTAGAAGATACGCAGTATTTT.

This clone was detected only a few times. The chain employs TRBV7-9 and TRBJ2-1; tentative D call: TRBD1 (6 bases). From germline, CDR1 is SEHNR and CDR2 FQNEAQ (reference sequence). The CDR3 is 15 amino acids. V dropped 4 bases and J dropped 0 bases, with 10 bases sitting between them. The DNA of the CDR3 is TGTGCCAGCAGCTCAGGGGACCTCTCCTACAATGAGCAGTTCTTC. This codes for CASSSGDLSYNEQFF. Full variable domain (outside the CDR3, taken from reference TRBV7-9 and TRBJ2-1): DTGVSQNPRHKITKRGQNVTFRCDPISEHNRLYWYRQTLGQGPEFLTYFQNEAQLEKSRLLSDRFSAERPKGSFSTLEIQRTEQGDSAMYLCASSSGDLSYNEQFFGPGTRLTVL.

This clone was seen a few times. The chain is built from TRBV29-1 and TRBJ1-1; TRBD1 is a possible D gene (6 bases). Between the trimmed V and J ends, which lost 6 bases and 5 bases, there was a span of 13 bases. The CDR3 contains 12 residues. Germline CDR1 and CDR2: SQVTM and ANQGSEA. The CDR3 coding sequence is TGCAGCGTCGTCGGGGGGCTTACTGAAGCTTTCTTT. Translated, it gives CSVVGGLTEAFF.

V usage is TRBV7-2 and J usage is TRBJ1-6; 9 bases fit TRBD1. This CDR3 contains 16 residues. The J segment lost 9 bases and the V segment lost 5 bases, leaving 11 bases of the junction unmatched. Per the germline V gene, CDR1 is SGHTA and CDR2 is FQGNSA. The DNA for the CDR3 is TGTGCCAGCAGCCTCGGGACAGGGCGTTTTCTTTCACCCCTCCACTTT. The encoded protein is CASSLGTGRFLSPLHF.

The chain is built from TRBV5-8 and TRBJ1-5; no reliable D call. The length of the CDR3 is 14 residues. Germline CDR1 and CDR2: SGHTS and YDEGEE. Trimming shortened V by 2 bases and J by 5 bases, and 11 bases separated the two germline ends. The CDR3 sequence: CASSLRLLYQPQHF. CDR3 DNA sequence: TGTGCCAGCAGCTTACGGTTACTTTATCAGCCCCAGCATTTT.

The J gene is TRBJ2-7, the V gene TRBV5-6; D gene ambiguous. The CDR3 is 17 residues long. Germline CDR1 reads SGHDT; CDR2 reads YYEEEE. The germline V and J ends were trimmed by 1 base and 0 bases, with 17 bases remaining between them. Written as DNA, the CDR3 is TGTGCCAGCAGCTTGAGATCGAAAGGCTGGAGCTCCTACGAGCAGTACTTC. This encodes CASSLRSKGWSSYEQYF. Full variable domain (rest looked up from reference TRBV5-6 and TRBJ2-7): DAGVTQSPTHLIKTRGQQVTLRCSPKSGHDTVSWYQQALGQGPQFIFQYYEEEERQRGNFPDRFSGHQFPNYSSELNVNALLLGDSALYLCASSLRSKGWSSYEQYFGPGTRLTVT.

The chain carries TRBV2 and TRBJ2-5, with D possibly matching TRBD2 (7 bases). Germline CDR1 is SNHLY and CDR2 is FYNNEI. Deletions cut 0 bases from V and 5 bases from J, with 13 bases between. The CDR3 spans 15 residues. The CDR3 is CASSEAEGGLETQYF. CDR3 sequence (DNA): TGTGCCAGCAGTGAAGCGGAGGGGGGGCTCGAGACCCAGTACTTC.

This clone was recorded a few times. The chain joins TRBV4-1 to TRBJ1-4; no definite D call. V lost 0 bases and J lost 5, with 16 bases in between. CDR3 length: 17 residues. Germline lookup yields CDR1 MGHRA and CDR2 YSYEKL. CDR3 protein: CASSQDGGRSENEKLFF. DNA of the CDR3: TGCGCCAGCAGCCAAGATGGAGGAAGGAGTGAAAATGAAAAACTGTTTTTT.

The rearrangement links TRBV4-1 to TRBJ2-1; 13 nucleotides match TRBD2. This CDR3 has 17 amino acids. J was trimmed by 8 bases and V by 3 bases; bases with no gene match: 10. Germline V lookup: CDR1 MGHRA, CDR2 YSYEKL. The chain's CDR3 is CASSHQKGTSGEHEQFF. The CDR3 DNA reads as TGCGCCAGCAGCCACCAGAAAGGGACTAGCGGGGAACATGAGCAGTTCTTC.

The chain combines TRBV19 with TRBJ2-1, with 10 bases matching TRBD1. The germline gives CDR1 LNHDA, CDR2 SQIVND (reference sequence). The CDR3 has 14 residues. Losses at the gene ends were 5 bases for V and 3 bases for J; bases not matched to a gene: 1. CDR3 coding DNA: TGTGCCAGTAGTGACAGGGGGCTCTACAATGAGCAGTTCTTC. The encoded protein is CASSDRGLYNEQFF.